The rows below give T cell receptor beta chains drawn from one sample of a study of siplizumab effects on memory and regulatory T cells. The method was immunoSEQ multiplex PCR; TCRdb's version includes in-frame clones alone and lacks a portion of them. Of some 97,000 clones listed, more than 85% are singletons. The sequenced sample consisted of CD4+ T cells sorted from blood. The receptors here all came from a human donor in good health. Each CDR3 is given with its conserved first and last residue. A D gene is named only where the DNA matches it firmly.

J gene | V gene | D gene | CDR3 protein
TRBJ2-2 | TRBV11-2 | TRBD1 | CASSLGQTNTGELFF
TRBJ1-1 | TRBV11-1 | . | CASSTRTAEAFF
TRBJ1-4 | TRBV9 | . | CASREERKKLFF
TRBJ1-1 | TRBV7-9 | TRBD1 | CASSPGTGGWTEAFF
TRBJ1-1 | TRBV7-8 | TRBD1 | CASSLGRGRGETEAFF
TRBJ2-7 | TRBV19 | . | CASTLGPPSYEQYF
TRBJ2-7 | TRBV6-5 | . | CASSASGYEQYF
TRBJ1-5 | TRBV2 | . | CASSHEGWQPQHF
TRBJ1-2 | TRBV4-3 | TRBD1 | CASSLTGANYGYTF
TRBJ1-4 | TRBV6-5 | . | CASSYSTIGQGEKLFF
TRBJ1-3 | TRBV18 | . | CASSSTGVSGNTIYF
TRBJ1-1 | TRBV6-6 | . | CASSLGQNTEAFF
TRBJ2-3 | TRBV7-7 | . | CASSLGGTDTQYF
TRBJ2-5 | TRBV6-6 | TRBD1 | CASRGTGGQETQYF
TRBJ2-7 | TRBV5-6 | . | CASSFITYEQYF
TRBJ2-7 | TRBV4-2 | TRBD2 | CASSQDNSGGTYEQYF
TRBJ2-5 | TRBV5-6 | . | CASSLSLTYQETQYF
TRBJ2-3 | TRBV29-1 | . | CSVAVSTDTQYF
TRBJ2-5 | TRBV28 | . | CASERGYGLHF
TRBJ1-2 | TRBV27 | . | CATSPPGRVDGYTF
TRBJ2-5 | TRBV5-4 | TRBD2 | CASSSRAGGETQYF
TRBJ2-7 | TRBV9 | . | CASSVGYEQYF
TRBJ1-1 | TRBV7-9 | . | CASSLGGKAEAFF
TRBJ1-2 | TRBV5-4 | . | CASSSNLNYGYTF
TRBJ2-5 | TRBV30 | . | CAWSVLGETQYF
TRBJ1-4 | TRBV11-1 | . | CASSSTAVPREKLFF
TRBJ2-3 | TRBV7-9 | TRBD2 | CASSKTSSSTDTQYF
TRBJ2-3 | TRBV11-2 | . | CASSPGWSTDTQYF
TRBJ2-7 | TRBV23-1 | . | CAITARHYEQYF
TRBJ2-7 | TRBV7-3 | TRBD1 | CASSRNRGYEQYF
TRBJ1-6 | TRBV19 | . | CASKRTTGALGDSPLHF
TRBJ2-3 | TRBV5-1 | . | CASNLAETDTQYF
TRBJ2-3 | TRBV19 | . | CASSIFRDTQYF
TRBJ2-7 | TRBV5-1 | TRBD1 | CASRVGWTGGYEQYF
TRBJ2-2 | TRBV18 | . | CASSPRVDSNTGELFF
TRBJ1-4 | TRBV5-6 | . | CASSLDSWNEKLFF
TRBJ2-7 | TRBV7-6 | TRBD1 | CASSQTGAWDEQYF
TRBJ1-6 | TRBV6-1 | . | CASSEAGNNSPLHF
TRBJ2-1 | TRBV5-1 | . | CASSSQENSYNEQFF
TRBJ2-7 | TRBV21-1 | . | CASSKKRTYEQYF
TRBJ2-1 | TRBV6-4 | . | CASSVGGANEQFF